Listed here is a single T cell receptor (beta chain). Its antigen remains unidentified. These data are taken from a study of early T cells in non-severe SARS-CoV-2 infection. Looking at the study overall: Sequencing input comprised bulk RNA from unsorted whole blood; chain pairing was not available.

The library protocol tagged individual cDNA molecules with unique molecular identifiers. TCRdb re-called the 5' RACE reads with MiXCR, one entry per CDR3 protein. This table has under 45,000 distinct CDR3 sequences, 6% to 8% appearing once. V lost 6 bases to trimming and J lost 4 bases, with 4 bases between them. The germline V gene has CDR1 SGHNT and CDR2 YENEEA. CDR3 length: 11 amino acids. Findings and caveats of the study: CD4 and private specificities were missed by VDJdb matching, which favored anti-spike CD8 responses.

The source is an adult who was a healthcare worker with PCR-confirmed SARS-CoV-2 infection or an uninfected control (not recorded which). The input for sequencing was whole blood, taken at baseline. The chain joins TRBV11-3 to TRBJ1-5; no clear D. For the CDR3, the DNA is TGTGCCAGCAGAGAAAATCAGCCCCAGCATTTT. Encoded protein: CASRENQPQHF. The full variable domain, with the rest looked up from reference TRBV11-3 and TRBJ1-5, is EAGVVQSPRYKIIEKKQPVAFWCNPISGHNTLYWYLQNLGQGPELLIRYENEEAVDDSQLPKDRFSAERLKGVDSTLKIQPAELGDSAVYLCASRENQPQHFGDGTRLSIL.